The T cell receptor beta chain under discussion was sequenced for a study of regulatory T cells in long-lasting Graves disease. Time point: newly diagnosed GD, antithyroid drugs for less than 3 months. PBMCs were the source of the RNA used for TCR sequencing. For TCR beta, libraries came from iRepertoire HTBI primers and Arm-PCR of CDR3 regions. TCRdb reprocessed the multiplex PCR reads with MiXCR, giving one entry per CDR3 protein. This sample has about 500,000 distinct CDR3 sequences, with about 17% found just once. The CDR3 covers 12 residues. Germline lookup yields CDR1 ENHRY and CDR2 SYGVKD. Unmatched junction bases numbered 4, after V lost 2 bases and J lost 14 bases. Only a few counts were recorded for this clonotype. In addition, the sample was reused for a study of T cells in Graves' hyperthyroidism and ophthalmopathy.

The origin of this receptor is a man aged 35 to 55 with Graves disease. The sample consisted of peripheral blood mononuclear cells (PBMCs), taken at new diagnosis, from a patient treated with antithyroid drugs. This sequence joins TRBV10-3 and TRBJ2-2, with 8 bases matching TRBD2. The CDR3 region has the DNA TGTGCCATCAGTGAGCAGCGGGAGTTCCTGTTTTTT. This codes for CAISEQREFLFF.